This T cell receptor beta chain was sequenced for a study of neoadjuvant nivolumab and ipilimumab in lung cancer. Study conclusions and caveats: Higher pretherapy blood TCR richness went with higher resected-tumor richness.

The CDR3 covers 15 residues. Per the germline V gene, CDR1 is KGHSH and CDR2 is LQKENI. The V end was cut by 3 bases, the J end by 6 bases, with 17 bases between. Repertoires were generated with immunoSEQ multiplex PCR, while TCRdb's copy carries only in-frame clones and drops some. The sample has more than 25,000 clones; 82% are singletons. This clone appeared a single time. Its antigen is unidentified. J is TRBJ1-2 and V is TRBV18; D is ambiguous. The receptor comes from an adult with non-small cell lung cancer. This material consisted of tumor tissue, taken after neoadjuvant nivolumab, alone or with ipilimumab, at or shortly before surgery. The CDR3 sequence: CASSPSDNTSDGYTF. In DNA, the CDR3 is TGTGCCAGCTCACCTTCGGATAATACATCGGATGGCTACACCTTC.